The T cell receptor (beta chain) described here comes from a study of CD8 T cells in ankylosing spondylitis. Between the trimmed V and J ends, which lost 5 bases and 3 bases, there was a span of 1 base. The CDR3 consists of 9 residues. Per the germline V gene, CDR1 is DFQATT and CDR2 is SNEGSKA (reference sequence). This clonotype was detected ten times or more. TCRdb redid the calling of the 5' RACE reads with MiXCR, one entry per CDR3 protein. The sample records some 87,000 distinct CDR3 sequences, approximately 30% being singletons. Sample: blood, either unsorted or a sorted T cell fraction (not recorded which). This clonotype was sampled from a male donor with ankylosing spondylitis or in good health (not recorded which). The rearrangement joins TRBV20-1 to TRBJ2-5; D remains unclear. The CDR3 sequence is CSAEETQYF. DNA for the CDR3: TGCAGTGCTGAAGAGACCCAGTACTTC.